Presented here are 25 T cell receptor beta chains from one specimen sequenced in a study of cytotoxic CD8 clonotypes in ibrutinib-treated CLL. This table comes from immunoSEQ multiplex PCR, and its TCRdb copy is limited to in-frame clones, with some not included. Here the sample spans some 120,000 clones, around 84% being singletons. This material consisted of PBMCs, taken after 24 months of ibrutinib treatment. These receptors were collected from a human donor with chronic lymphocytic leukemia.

The CDR3 reads CASSLRNTGELFF. The CDR3 nucleotides read TGTGCCAGCAGCTTAAGGAACACCGGGGAGCTGTTTTTT. The chain couples TRBV11-3 to TRBJ2-2; unclear D gene. V lost 2 bases to trimming and J lost 1 base, with 2 bases between them. The germline gives CDR1 SGHNT, CDR2 YENEEA. The CDR3 length is 13 residues.

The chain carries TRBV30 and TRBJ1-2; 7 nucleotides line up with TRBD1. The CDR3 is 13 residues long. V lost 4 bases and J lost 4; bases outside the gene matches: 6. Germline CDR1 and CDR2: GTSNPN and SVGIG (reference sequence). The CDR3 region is CAWISGGIYGYTF. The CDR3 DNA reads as TGTGCCTGGATCTCAGGGGGGATCTATGGCTACACCTTC.

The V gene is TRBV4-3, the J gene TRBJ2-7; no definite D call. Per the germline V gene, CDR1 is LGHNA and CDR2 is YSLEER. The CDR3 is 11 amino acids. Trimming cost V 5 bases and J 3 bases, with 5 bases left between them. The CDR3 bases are TGCGCCAGCAGCGACAACTACGAGCAGTACTTC. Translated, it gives CASSDNYEQYF.

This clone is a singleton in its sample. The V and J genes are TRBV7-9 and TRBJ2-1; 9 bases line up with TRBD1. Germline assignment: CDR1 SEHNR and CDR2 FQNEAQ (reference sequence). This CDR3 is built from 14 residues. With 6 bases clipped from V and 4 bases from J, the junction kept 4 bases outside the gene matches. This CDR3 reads CASRLGQGYNEQFF. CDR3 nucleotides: TGTGCCAGCAGGCTCGGACAGGGGTACAATGAGCAGTTCTTC.

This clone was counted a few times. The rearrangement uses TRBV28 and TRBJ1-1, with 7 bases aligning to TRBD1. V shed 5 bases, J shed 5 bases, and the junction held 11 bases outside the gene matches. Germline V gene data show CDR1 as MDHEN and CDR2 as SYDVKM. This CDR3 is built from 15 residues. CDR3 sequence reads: CASSPPRTGDTEAFF. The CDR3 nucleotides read TGTGCCAGCAGTCCCCCCCGGACAGGAGATACTGAAGCTTTCTTT.

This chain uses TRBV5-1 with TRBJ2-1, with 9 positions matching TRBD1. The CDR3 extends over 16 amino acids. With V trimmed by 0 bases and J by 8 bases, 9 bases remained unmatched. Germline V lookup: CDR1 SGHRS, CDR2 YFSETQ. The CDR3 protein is CASSLGTGQGRDEQFF. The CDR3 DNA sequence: TGCGCCAGCAGCTTGGGAACGGGACAGGGTCGGGATGAGCAGTTCTTC.

The CDR3 loop reads CASSYPGQINTEAFF. In DNA form, the CDR3 reads TGTGCCAGCAGTTACCCGGGACAGATAAACACTGAAGCTTTCTTT. The chain has TRBV6-6 and TRBJ1-1; 7 bases line up with TRBD1. CDR3 size: 15 residues. V trimming: 2 bases; J trimming: 2 bases; junction bases outside the gene matches: 5. Germline CDR1 is MNHNY and CDR2 is SVGAGI (reference sequence).

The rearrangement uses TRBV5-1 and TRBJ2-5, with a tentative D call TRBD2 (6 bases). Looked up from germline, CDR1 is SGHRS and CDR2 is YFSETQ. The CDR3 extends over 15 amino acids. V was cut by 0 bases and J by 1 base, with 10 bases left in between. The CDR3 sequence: CASSLAPGLQETQYF. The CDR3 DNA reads TGCGCCAGCAGCTTGGCCCCGGGACTCCAAGAGACCCAGTACTTC.

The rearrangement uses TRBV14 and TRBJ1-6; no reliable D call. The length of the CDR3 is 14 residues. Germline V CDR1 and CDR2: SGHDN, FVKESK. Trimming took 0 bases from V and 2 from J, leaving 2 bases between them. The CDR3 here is CASSQDTYNSPLHF. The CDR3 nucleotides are TGTGCCAGCAGCCAAGACACCTATAATTCACCCCTCCACTTT.

The CDR3 nucleotides are TGTGCCAGCAGCCAGACAGGGAGGACTAATGAAAAACTGTTTTTT. It specifies CASSQTGRTNEKLFF. V usage is TRBV7-9 and J usage is TRBJ1-4; 7 bases are shared with TRBD1. This CDR3 is 15 amino acids long. V dropped 5 bases and J dropped 2; count of bases not matched to a gene: 5. Germline values: CDR1 SEHNR, CDR2 FQNEAQ (reference sequence).

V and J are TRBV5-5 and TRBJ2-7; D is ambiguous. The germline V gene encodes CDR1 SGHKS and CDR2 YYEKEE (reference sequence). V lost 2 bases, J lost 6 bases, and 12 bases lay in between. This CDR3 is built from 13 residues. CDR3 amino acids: CASSLPRVSEQYF. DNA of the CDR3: TGTGCCAGCAGCTTACCTCGAGTGAGCGAGCAGTACTTC.

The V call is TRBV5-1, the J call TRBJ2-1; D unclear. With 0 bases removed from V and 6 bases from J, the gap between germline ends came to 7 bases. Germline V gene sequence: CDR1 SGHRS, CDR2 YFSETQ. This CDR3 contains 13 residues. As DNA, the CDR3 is TGCGCCAGCAGCTTGGAGCTCTTCAATGAGCAGTTCTTC. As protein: CASSLELFNEQFF.

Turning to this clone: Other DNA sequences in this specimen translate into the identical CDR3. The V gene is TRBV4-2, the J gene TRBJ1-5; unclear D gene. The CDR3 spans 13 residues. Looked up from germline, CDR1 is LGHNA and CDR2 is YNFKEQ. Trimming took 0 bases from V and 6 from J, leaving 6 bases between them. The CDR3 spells CASSQEIGQPQHF. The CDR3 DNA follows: TGTGCCAGCAGCCAAGAGATTGGTCAGCCCCAGCATTTT.

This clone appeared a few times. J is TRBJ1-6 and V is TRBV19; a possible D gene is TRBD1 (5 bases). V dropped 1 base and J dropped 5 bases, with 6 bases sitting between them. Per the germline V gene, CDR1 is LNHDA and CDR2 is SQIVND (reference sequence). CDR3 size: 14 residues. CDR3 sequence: CASSIGTNNSPLHF. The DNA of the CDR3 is TGTGCCAGTAGTATAGGGACAAATAATTCACCCCTCCACTTT. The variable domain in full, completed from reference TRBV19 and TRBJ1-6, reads DGGITQSPKYLFRKEGQNVTLSCEQNLNHDAMYWYRQDPGQGLRLIYYSQIVNDFQKGDIAEGYSVSREKKESFPLTVTSAQKNPTAFYLCASSIGTNNSPLHFGNGTRLTVT.

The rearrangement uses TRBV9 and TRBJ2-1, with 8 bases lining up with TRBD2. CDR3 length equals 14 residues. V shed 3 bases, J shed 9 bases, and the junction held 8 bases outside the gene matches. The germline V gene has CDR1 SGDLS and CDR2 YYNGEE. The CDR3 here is CASSAGGTRGEQFF. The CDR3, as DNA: TGTGCCAGCAGCGCCGGGGGGACTAGGGGTGAGCAGTTCTTC.

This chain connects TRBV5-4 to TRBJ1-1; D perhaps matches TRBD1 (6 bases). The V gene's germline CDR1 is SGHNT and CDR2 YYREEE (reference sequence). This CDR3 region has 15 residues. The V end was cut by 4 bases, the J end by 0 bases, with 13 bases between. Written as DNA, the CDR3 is TGTGCCAGCAGCAAGAACGGGGGCTTGAACACTGAAGCTTTCTTT. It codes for CASSKNGGLNTEAFF.

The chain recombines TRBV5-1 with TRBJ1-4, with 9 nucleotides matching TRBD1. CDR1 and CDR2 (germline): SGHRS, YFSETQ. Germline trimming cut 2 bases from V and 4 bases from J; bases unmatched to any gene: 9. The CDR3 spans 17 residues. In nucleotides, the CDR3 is TGCGCCAGCAGCTTCTCCCGGGACAGGGTCCATAATGAAAAACTGTTTTTT. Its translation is CASSFSRDRVHNEKLFF.

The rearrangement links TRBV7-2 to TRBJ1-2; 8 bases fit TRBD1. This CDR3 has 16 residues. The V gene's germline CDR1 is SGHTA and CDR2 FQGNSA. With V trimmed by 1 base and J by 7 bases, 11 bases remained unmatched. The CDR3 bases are TGTGCCAGCAGCTTAGTCGGGACAGGACCGAATGTTGGCTACACCTTC. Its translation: CASSLVGTGPNVGYTF.

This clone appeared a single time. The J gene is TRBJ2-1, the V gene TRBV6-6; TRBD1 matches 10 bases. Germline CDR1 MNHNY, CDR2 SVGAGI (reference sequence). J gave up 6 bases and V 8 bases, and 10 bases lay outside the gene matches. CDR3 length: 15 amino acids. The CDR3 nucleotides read TGTGCCAGCGGGGGACAGGGGCCCTTGTCCAATGAGCAGTTCTTC. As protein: CASGGQGPLSNEQFF.

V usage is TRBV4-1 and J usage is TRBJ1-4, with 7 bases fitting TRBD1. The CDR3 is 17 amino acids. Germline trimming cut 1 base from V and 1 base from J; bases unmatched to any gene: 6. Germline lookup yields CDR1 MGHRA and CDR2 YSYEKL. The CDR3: CASSQGQGQRTNEKLFF. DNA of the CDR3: TGCGCCAGCAGCCAAGGACAGGGTCAAAGAACTAATGAAAAACTGTTTTTT.

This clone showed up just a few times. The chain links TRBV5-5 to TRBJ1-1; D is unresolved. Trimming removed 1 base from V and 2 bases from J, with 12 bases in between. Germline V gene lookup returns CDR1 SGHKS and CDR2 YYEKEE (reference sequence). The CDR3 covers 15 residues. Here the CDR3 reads CASSLRAERNTEAFF. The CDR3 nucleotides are TGTGCCAGCAGCTTGAGGGCAGAGAGAAACACTGAAGCTTTCTTT.

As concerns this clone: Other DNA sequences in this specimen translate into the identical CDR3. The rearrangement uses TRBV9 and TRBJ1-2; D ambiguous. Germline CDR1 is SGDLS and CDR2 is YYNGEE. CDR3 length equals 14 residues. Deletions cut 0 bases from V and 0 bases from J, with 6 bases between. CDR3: CASSVGSANYGYTF. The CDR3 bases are TGTGCCAGCAGCGTAGGGTCAGCTAACTATGGCTACACCTTC.

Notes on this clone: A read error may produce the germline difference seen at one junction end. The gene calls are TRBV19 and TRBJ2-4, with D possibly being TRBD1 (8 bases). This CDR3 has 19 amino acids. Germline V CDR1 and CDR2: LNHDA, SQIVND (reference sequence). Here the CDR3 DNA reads TGTGCCAGTAGTATAGGTCAGGGGGGCCTCGGACAGGGAGGGCTAGGCCCTACCTTC. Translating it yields CASSIGQGGLGQGGLGPTF.

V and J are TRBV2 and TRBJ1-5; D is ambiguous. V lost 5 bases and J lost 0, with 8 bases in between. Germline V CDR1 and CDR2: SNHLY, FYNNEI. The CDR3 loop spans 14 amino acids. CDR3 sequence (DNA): TGTGCCAGCAGTACGGCGGATAGCAATCAGCCCCAGCATTTT. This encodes CASSTADSNQPQHF.

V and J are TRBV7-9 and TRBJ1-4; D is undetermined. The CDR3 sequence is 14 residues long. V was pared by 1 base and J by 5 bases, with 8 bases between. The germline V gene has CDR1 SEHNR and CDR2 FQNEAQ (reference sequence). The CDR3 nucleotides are TGTGCCAGCAGCTTAGGGGCGGGGAATGAAAAACTGTTTTTT. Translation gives CASSLGAGNEKLFF.